The 18 T cell receptor beta chains reported below all come from one sample, sequenced in a study of cytomegalovirus exposure and HLA in healthy donors. The PCR used 60 Vbeta and 13 Jbeta primers. Assay: immunoSEQ multiplex PCR; the TCRdb copy retains only in-frame clones and omits some. Found here are 140,000 to 150,000 clones, approximately 78% of them singletons; the top ten hold less than 3%. Sequencing was carried out using PBMCs. The source of these receptors is a young woman in good health and CMV-seropositive.

This clone was observed once. Other DNA variants within this sample encode the same CDR3. The V and J genes are TRBV6-1 and TRBJ2-2, with D possibly being TRBD1 (6 bases). This CDR3 has 13 amino acids. V lost 6 bases and J 1 base, leaving 6 bases between the germline ends. Germline lookup yields CDR1 MNHNS and CDR2 SASEGT. The CDR3 DNA follows: TGTGCCAGCAGACAGGGGAACACCGGGGAGCTGTTTTTT. Its translation: CASRQGNTGELFF.

This clone was counted between two and nine times. The chain has TRBV14 and TRBJ2-7; 10 nucleotides agree with TRBD2. Germline values: CDR1 SGHDN, CDR2 FVKESK. Losses at the gene ends were 5 bases for V and 3 bases for J; bases not matched to a gene: 10. The CDR3 length is 16 residues. The CDR3 DNA is TGTGCCAGCAGCGTTTGGGGGACTAGCGTATTCTACGAGCAGTACTTC. This codes for CASSVWGTSVFYEQYF.

The chain is built from TRBV6-5 and TRBJ1-2; D remains unclear. The ends were cut back, 0 bases at V and 8 bases at J, with 10 bases in the middle. This CDR3 has 13 residues. Germline CDR1 and CDR2: MNHEY and SVGAGI. CDR3 bases: TGTGCCAGCAGTTACTCGGTACTAAGCGGCTACACCTTC. Translated, it gives CASSYSVLSGYTF.

This rearrangement joins TRBV6-5 to TRBJ2-2, with a possible D match to TRBD1 (7 bases). This CDR3 contains 16 residues. V shed 0 bases and J shed 5 bases, with 13 bases lying between them. The germline gives CDR1 MNHEY, CDR2 SVGAGI. Here the CDR3 reads CASSYSQGGWTGELFF. DNA of the CDR3: TGTGCCAGCAGTTACTCGCAGGGGGGATGGACCGGGGAGCTGTTTTTT.

This sequence joins TRBV5-5 and TRBJ1-4; D perhaps matches TRBD1 (5 bases). V gave up 0 bases and J gave up 3 bases, with 12 bases separating them. The germline V gene has CDR1 SGHKS and CDR2 YYEKEE (reference sequence). The length of the CDR3 is 16 residues. The CDR3 loop reads CASSLALGPPNEKLFF. CDR3 bases: TGTGCCAGCAGCTTGGCCTTGGGGCCCCCTAATGAAAAACTGTTTTTT.

The chain recombines TRBV30 with TRBJ2-3; D perhaps matches TRBD1 (7 bases). Trimming stripped 1 base from V and 0 bases from J, with 20 bases between. Germline V CDR1 and CDR2: GTSNPN, SVGIG (reference sequence). This CDR3 region has 18 residues. The CDR3 sequence is CAWSGQGGLSSSTDTQYF. The CDR3 DNA reads TGTGCCTGGAGTGGGCAGGGGGGACTGTCCTCTAGCACAGATACGCAGTATTTT. Full variable domain (rest looked up from reference TRBV30 and TRBJ2-3): SQTIHQWPATLVQPVGSPLSLECTVEGTSNPNLYWYRQAAGRGLQLLFYSVGIGQISSEVPQNLSASRPQDRQFILSSKKLLLSDSGFYLCAWSGQGGLSSSTDTQYFGPGTRLTVL.

This chain links TRBV7-9 with TRBJ2-5, with 9 positions matching TRBD1. Judging by the DNA end, TRBJ2-7 fits better; the J call may be wrong. Germline V gives CDR1 SEHNR, CDR2 FQNEAQ (reference sequence). The CDR3 extends over 13 amino acids. CDR3 bases: TGTGCCAGCAGCTTAGGGACAGGGGACGAGCAGTACTTC. It codes for CASSLGTGDEQYF.

The CDR3 bases are TGTGCCAGCTCTCACCGCCAGGGCTCCTACGAGCAGTACTTC. This sequence encodes CASSHRQGSYEQYF. This chain joins TRBV2 and TRBJ2-7; D possibly corresponds to TRBD1 (5 bases). Germline CDR1 and CDR2: SNHLY and FYNNEI. The CDR3 spans 14 residues. The ends were cut back, 8 bases at V and 0 bases at J, with 14 bases in the middle.

This clone was picked up one time. The chain recombines TRBV5-1 with TRBJ2-1, with D possibly matching TRBD2 (5 bases). V lost 6 bases to trimming and J lost 4 bases, with 14 bases between them. The CDR3 length is 14 residues. CDR1 and CDR2 (germline): SGHRS, YFSETQ. CDR3 amino acids: CASTPSRGYNEQFF. Written as DNA, the CDR3 is TGCGCCAGCACGCCCTCTCGAGGGTACAATGAGCAGTTCTTC.

The J gene is TRBJ1-2, the V gene TRBV28, with D unresolved. V was shortened by 3 bases and J by 7 bases, with 9 bases between the two germline ends. CDR1 and CDR2 from the germline V gene are MDHEN and SYDVKM. The CDR3 runs to 12 residues. This CDR3 is CASSFLSLGYTF. Here the CDR3 DNA reads TGTGCCAGCAGTTTCCTATCTCTTGGCTACACCTTC.

This chain uses TRBV4-1 with TRBJ2-7, with D perhaps TRBD1 (6 bases). The CDR3 is 15 residues long. Germline V gene lookup returns CDR1 MGHRA and CDR2 YSYEKL. V was trimmed by 6 bases and J by 3 bases, leaving 18 bases between them. CDR3 amino acids: CASSLQLDSLYEQYF. The CDR3 region has the DNA TGCGCCAGCAGTCTACAATTGGACAGTCTCTACGAGCAGTACTTC.

The rearrangement uses TRBV6-1 and TRBJ1-5; TRBD1 aligns across 10 bases. This CDR3 is built from 15 residues. With 6 bases clipped from V and 11 bases from J, the junction kept 13 bases outside the gene matches. Germline V lookup: CDR1 MNHNS, CDR2 SASEGT. The CDR3 protein is CASSERGTGDRAQHF. CDR3 coding DNA: TGTGCCAGCAGCGAAAGAGGGACAGGGGACAGGGCCCAGCATTTT.

This chain connects TRBV6-6 to TRBJ1-5, with TRBD1 matching 7 bases. This CDR3 region has 15 residues. The V and J ends lost 7 bases and 0 bases, in that order; junction bases with no gene match: 6. Germline V gene sequence: CDR1 MNHNY, CDR2 SVGAGI (reference sequence). CDR3 DNA: TGTGCCAGCAAAGACAGGGTTTATAGCAATCAGCCCCAGCATTTT. Translation: CASKDRVYSNQPQHF.

The V gene is TRBV6-4, the J gene TRBJ2-3; 9 nucleotides agree with TRBD2. From germline, CDR1 is MRHNA and CDR2 SNTAGT. The CDR3 spans 16 residues. The V segment lost 6 bases and the J segment 4 bases; nucleotides outside the gene matches: 11. The CDR3 reads CASSPQIAGDADTQYF. The CDR3 nucleotides read TGTGCCAGCAGCCCCCAGATAGCGGGGGACGCAGATACGCAGTATTTT.

The rearrangement uses TRBV5-6 and TRBJ1-1; no clear D gene. Per germline, CDR1 SGHDT and CDR2 YYEEEE. V shed 1 base and J shed 4 bases, with 8 bases lying between them. This CDR3 spans 13 amino acids. The CDR3: CASSLLMSTEAFF. CDR3 nucleotides: TGTGCCAGCAGCTTGTTAATGAGCACTGAAGCTTTCTTT.

The table lists this clone with a few counts. This rearrangement joins TRBV27 to TRBJ1-1; 8 bases agree with TRBD1. Losses at the gene ends were 6 bases for V and 8 bases for J; bases not matched to a gene: 17. The length of the CDR3 is 16 residues. The germline CDR1 and CDR2 sequences are MNHEY and SMNVEV (reference sequence). The CDR3 here is CASRTIGQGEGLEAFF. The CDR3 DNA is TGTGCCAGCAGGACTATTGGACAGGGCGAAGGGTTGGAAGCTTTCTTT.

This chain joins TRBV28 and TRBJ2-3; 10 nucleotides match TRBD1. Germline-derived CDR1 and CDR2 are MDHEN and SYDVKM. Trimming cost V 1 base and J 3 bases; bases outside gene matches: 7. The CDR3 covers 17 residues. The CDR3 here is CASSLSGTGVGTDTQYF. Here the CDR3 DNA reads TGTGCCAGCAGTTTATCGGGGACAGGGGTTGGGACAGATACGCAGTATTTT. The variable domain in full, with the rest retrieved from reference TRBV28 and TRBJ2-3, is DVKVTQSSRYLVKRTGEKVFLECVQDMDHENMFWYRQDPGLGLRLIYFSYDVKMKEKGDIPEGYSVSREKKERFSLILESASTNQTSMYLCASSLSGTGVGTDTQYFGPGTRLTVL.

The genes are TRBV5-4 and TRBJ2-5; TRBD2 aligns across 11 bases. V gave up 5 bases and J gave up 9 bases; unmatched junction bases: 6. CDR1 SGHNT and CDR2 YYREEE come from the germline V gene (reference sequence). The CDR3 sequence is 13 residues long. In DNA, the CDR3 is TGTGCCAGCAGTCCTGGACTAGCGGGCGCCCAGTACTTC. This codes for CASSPGLAGAQYF. The full variable domain, rest sourced from reference TRBV5-4 and TRBJ2-5, is ETGVTQSPTHLIKTRGQQVTLRCSSQSGHNTVSWYQQALGQGPQFIFQYYREEENGRGNFPPRFSGLQFPNYSSELNVNALELDDSALYLCASSPGLAGAQYFGPGTRLLVL.